One and the same sample provided the 9 T cell receptor beta chains below, sequenced in a study of cytomegalovirus exposure and HLA in healthy donors (dated by TCRdb to about 2017). The library was obtained by the immunoSEQ multiplex PCR assay. The multiplex PCR relied on a mix of 60 forward primers for TCR Vbeta segments and 13 reverse primers for TCR Jbeta segments. As stored in TCRdb, this immuneACCESS dataset retains in-frame rearrangements with V and J assigned. A fraction of the clones does not appear; measured against another copy, unresolved V genes explain less than half of the discrepancy, and the remainder lacks a known reason. The sample includes some 70,000 clones, with about 70% observed a single time. The ten most abundant clones make up about 10% of the sample. The sequenced sample was PBMCs. These TCRs come from a woman in her twenties or thirties in good health and CMV-seronegative.

The chain has TRBV7-8 and TRBJ2-1, with a tentative D call TRBD1 (5 bases). CDR3 length equals 13 residues. Germline CDR1 reads SGHVS; CDR2 reads FQNEAQ. V was pared by 4 bases and J by 7 bases, with 11 bases between. CDR3 loop: CASSSTPGNEQFF. Here the CDR3 DNA reads TGTGCCAGCAGCTCAACCCCAGGGAATGAGCAGTTCTTC.

This sequence joins TRBV9 and TRBJ2-1; 7 nucleotides match TRBD2. Looked up from germline, CDR1 is SGDLS and CDR2 is YYNGEE. The ends lost 3 bases at V and 4 bases at J; junction bases unmatched: 7. This CDR3 comprises 15 residues. The CDR3 DNA follows: TGTGCCAGCAGCGCCAGACTAGCCCTATACAATGAGCAGTTCTTC. Protein product: CASSARLALYNEQFF.

This chain connects TRBV9 to TRBJ1-1; possible D gene TRBD1, 5 bases. Germline values: CDR1 SGDLS, CDR2 YYNGEE. The V gene lost 5 bases and the J gene lost 5 bases, with 22 bases spanning the gap. This CDR3 has 16 residues. CDR3 bases: TGTGCCAGCAGTCCTAGGGGATCTGGATCGTTAACTGAAGCTTTCTTT. It specifies CASSPRGSGSLTEAFF. The full variable domain, in which reference TRBV9 and TRBJ1-1 provide the parts outside the CDR3, is DSGVTQTPKHLITATGQRVTLRCSPRSGDLSVYWYQQSLDQGLQFLIQYYNGEERAKGNILERFSAQQFPDLHSELNLSSLELGDSALYFCASSPRGSGSLTEAFFGQGTRLTVV.

V and J are TRBV7-2 and TRBJ1-2; D might be TRBD1 (5 bases). The CDR3 has 14 amino acids. Trimming took off 5 bases at V and 2 bases at J, with 12 bases between the two ends. Germline V gene lookup returns CDR1 SGHTA and CDR2 FQGNSA. CDR3 loop: CASSPGLSNYGYTF. The CDR3 nucleotides read TGTGCCAGCAGCCCGGGACTTTCCAACTATGGCTACACCTTC.

The chain combines TRBV28 with TRBJ1-1; weak D call: TRBD1 (5 bases). The CDR3 has 13 residues. The V and J ends lost 6 bases and 1 base respectively, with 9 bases between them. CDR1 and CDR2 (germline): MDHEN, SYDVKM. CDR3 nucleotide sequence: TGTGCCAGCAGCATTACAGGGAACACTGAAGCTTTCTTT. This gives the protein CASSITGNTEAFF.

The table lists this clone with a count of one. The chain carries TRBV25-1 and TRBJ2-7; D might be TRBD2 (5 bases). The CDR3 has 15 residues. CDR1 MGHDK and CDR2 SYGVNS come from the germline V gene. V shed 4 bases and J shed 0 bases, with 13 bases lying between them. As DNA, the CDR3 is TGTGCCAGCAGTGCCTCCGGGGAAAGCTCCTACGAGCAGTACTTC. It encodes CASSASGESSYEQYF.

J is TRBJ2-7 and V is TRBV6-5; weak D call: TRBD1 (5 bases). This CDR3 has 15 amino acids. The germline V gene has CDR1 MNHEY and CDR2 SVGAGI. Between the trimmed V and J ends, which lost 0 bases and 0 bases, there was a span of 9 bases. Here the CDR3 DNA reads TGTGCCAGCAGTTACTCGGCCAGGGCCTCCTACGAGCAGTACTTC. It translates to CASSYSARASYEQYF.

The chain links TRBV5-1 to TRBJ2-3, with 11 bases fitting TRBD1. The CDR3 runs to 19 residues. The germline CDR1 and CDR2 sequences are SGHRS and YFSETQ. After removal of 0 bases from V and 2 bases from J, the junction contained 11 bases not matched to a gene. The CDR3: CASSLVAGTGGQITDTQYF. The CDR3 DNA sequence: TGCGCCAGCAGCTTGGTGGCCGGGACAGGGGGACAAATCACAGATACGCAGTATTTT.

The V gene is TRBV4-1, the J gene TRBJ2-7, with 8 bases identical to TRBD1. The junction had 12 bases not matched to a gene; V was cut back by 3 bases and J by 2 bases. From germline, CDR1 is MGHRA and CDR2 YSYEKL. There are 17 residues in the CDR3. The CDR3: CASSHAGTGARAYEQYF. CDR3 coding DNA: TGCGCCAGCAGCCATGCCGGGACAGGCGCGCGAGCCTACGAGCAGTACTTC.